This T cell receptor beta chain comes out of a study of tumor-infiltrating lymphocytes in glioblastoma multiforme. The V gene end was trimmed by 1 base and the J gene end by 6 bases; junction bases not matched to a gene: 7. Germline lookup yields CDR1 SEHNR and CDR2 FQNEAQ (reference sequence). The CDR3 contains 15 residues. Three nested ARM-PCR rounds with V-beta and C-beta primers built TCRB libraries. TCRB-specific cDNA synthesis used around 0.5 ug of total RNA. Using its own MiXCR run on the multiplex PCR reads, TCRdb lists one record per CDR3 protein. Of approximately 20,000 distinct CDR3 sequences listed, around 72% are singletons.

The sample consisted of peripheral blood. This chain uses TRBV7-9 with TRBJ2-7; 9 bases agree with TRBD2. The sequence was collected from a male donor with glioblastoma. Here the CDR3 reads CASSLVIAGDSEQYF. In DNA form, the CDR3 reads TGTGCCAGCAGCTTAGTAATAGCGGGAGACTCCGAGCAGTACTTC.